This paragraph covers one T cell receptor (beta chain) sequence. The sample comes from a study of blood T cell repertoires in COVID-19. Study context: Samples taken during acute and convalescent COVID-19 were collected in the United States, Italy and Spain. Sample material is recorded as cDNA or gDNA derived from T cells, B-cell-depleted T cells, or PBMCs.

In the original processing: Estimation of nucleated cell counts was performed using reference gene primer amplification. Sequencing was performed with immunoSEQ multiplex PCR; in TCRdb, only in-frame clones are kept and a portion is missing. For V, J and clone size, that table is used; D and trimming come from the DNA. The sample shows roughly 100,000 clones, 85% to 95% of them seen only once. V lost 6 bases to trimming and J lost 3 bases; unmatched junction nucleotides: 9. The germline CDR1 and CDR2 sequences are KGHSY and FQNENV. The CDR3 runs to 16 residues. The origin of this receptor is a man in his fifties or sixties with active COVID-19. Sample: peripheral blood. V and J are TRBV16 and TRBJ1-1, with 11 bases that match TRBD1. Here the CDR3 reads CASSKLGQGADTEAFF. The CDR3 DNA reads TGTGCCAGCAGTAAATTAGGACAGGGGGCGGACACTGAAGCTTTCTTT.